This is a list of T cell receptor beta chains from one sample in a study of Ad26.COV2.S vaccination and SARS-CoV-2 variants. Data came from immunoSEQ multiplex PCR; TCRdb stores just in-frame clones and leaves some out. This table holds 300,000 to 450,000 clones, 92% found once. The sequences come from peripheral blood, collected after recovery from COVID-19. Receptor source: a human donor who had recovered from COVID-19. Each CDR3 is given without its conserved first and last residue.

cdr3_aa: AISSGTSGGSSYNEQF
j_call: TRBJ2-1
v_call: TRBV10-3

cdr3_aa: ASSPGTNNEQF
j_call: TRBJ2-1
v_call: TRBV6-6

cdr3_aa: ASSPKETQY
j_call: TRBJ2-5
v_call: TRBV18

cdr3_aa: ARFGTVGSNEKLF
j_call: TRBJ1-4
v_call: TRBV3-1/TRBV3-2

cdr3_aa: ASSRNREFSQPQH
j_call: TRBJ1-5
v_call: TRBV6-5

cdr3_aa: SASLAGVADTQY
j_call: TRBJ2-3
v_call: TRBV20-1

cdr3_aa: ASSFTGLNSGANVLT
j_call: TRBJ2-6
v_call: TRBV5-6

cdr3_aa: ASRGNSNQPQH
j_call: TRBJ1-5
v_call: TRBV6-5

cdr3_aa: ASSWGTGENSPLH
j_call: TRBJ1-6
v_call: TRBV7-9

cdr3_aa: ASSGQRGSYSGNTIY
j_call: TRBJ1-3
v_call: TRBV10-1

cdr3_aa: ASSLGGTQDTQY
j_call: TRBJ2-3
v_call: TRBV7-3

cdr3_aa: ASSRIDNGELF
j_call: TRBJ2-2
v_call: TRBV5-1

cdr3_aa: ATHPSGGVPIYEQY
j_call: TRBJ2-7
v_call: TRBV5-1

cdr3_aa: ASRLDRGHHREANYGYT
j_call: TRBJ1-2
v_call: TRBV12-2

cdr3_aa: ASSPGLAGGETQY
j_call: TRBJ2-5
v_call: TRBV13

cdr3_aa: ASSFGQAASSATNEKLF
j_call: TRBJ1-4
v_call: TRBV11-2

cdr3_aa: ASRQITGELF
j_call: TRBJ2-2
v_call: TRBV2

cdr3_aa: ASYLGQGAGYGYT
j_call: TRBJ1-2
v_call: TRBV19

cdr3_aa: ASSIPAGGPDTQY
j_call: TRBJ2-3
v_call: TRBV5-4

cdr3_aa: ASSGQGPNNEQF
j_call: TRBJ2-1
v_call: TRBV2

cdr3_aa: ASSLTGTAQETQY
j_call: TRBJ2-5
v_call: TRBV5-1

cdr3_aa: ASSNPGWNEQY
j_call: TRBJ2-7
v_call: TRBV7-9